This T cell receptor beta chain was sequenced for a study of T-cell memory formation after mild COVID-19. Trimming took 2 bases from V and 5 from J, leaving 7 bases between them. Germline V gene data show CDR1 as LGHDT and CDR2 as YNNKEL (reference sequence). CDR3 length: 12 amino acids. Via MiXCR, TCRdb re-called the 5' RACE reads, giving one row per CDR3 protein. Here the sample spans around 340,000 distinct CDR3 sequences, 21% being singletons. V usage is TRBV3-1 and J usage is TRBJ2-7; no clear D. The sequenced sample was PBMCs or a T cell subset sorted from them (not recorded which). This sequence originates from an adult woman who had mild COVID-19 (a few samples of this study predate the infection). Cell type and time point are not known. The CDR3 nucleotides read TGTGCCAGCAGCCAACAGCTCCACGAGCAGTACTTC. Protein: CASSQQLHEQYF.